Following are 22 T cell receptor beta chains from one sample sequenced in a study of cytomegalovirus exposure and HLA in healthy donors. With 60 Vbeta and 13 Jbeta primers, the PCR was carried out. TCRdb's table, derived via immunoSEQ multiplex PCR, lists solely in-frame clones and lacks some. Altogether 150,000 to 180,000 clones are present, around 80% being singletons, with the ten largest covering approximately 4%. The sequencing sample was made of PBMCs. All receptors derive from a woman in her thirties or forties in good health and CMV-seronegative.

The chain uses TRBV28 and TRBJ2-3; D possibly corresponds to TRBD2 (5 bases). This CDR3 is built from 16 residues. Germline lookup yields CDR1 MDHEN and CDR2 SYDVKM. V was clipped by 3 bases and J by 4 bases, with 17 bases between them. The CDR3 reads CASSFEGPFHADTQYF. CDR3 DNA: TGTGCCAGCAGTTTTGAGGGCCCCTTCCATGCAGATACGCAGTATTTT.

This clone came up a few times. The chain couples TRBV5-1 to TRBJ2-3, with TRBD2 matching over 12 bases. The CDR3 contains 14 residues. The V gene end was trimmed by 4 bases and the J gene end by 6 bases; junction bases not matched to a gene: 3. CDR1 and CDR2 from the germline V gene are SGHRS and YFSETQ. The CDR3 is CASSLAGGEDTQYF. The CDR3 DNA is TGCGCCAGCAGCCTAGCGGGAGGGGAGGATACGCAGTATTTT. The full variable domain, rest sourced from reference TRBV5-1 and TRBJ2-3, is KAGVTQTPRYLIKTRGQQVTLSCSPISGHRSVSWYQQTPGQGLQFLFEYFSETQRNKGNFPGRFSGRQFSNSRSEMNVSTLELGDSALYLCASSLAGGEDTQYFGPGTRLTVL.

The chain couples TRBV29-1 to TRBJ2-7; tentatively, D is TRBD2 (6 bases). The CDR3 consists of 13 residues. V gave up 1 base and J gave up 0 bases, with 7 bases separating them. Germline V CDR1 and CDR2: SQVTM, ANQGSEA. The CDR3 protein is CSVEVGGSYEQYF. As DNA, the CDR3 is TGCAGCGTTGAAGTGGGGGGCTCCTACGAGCAGTACTTC.

V gene TRBV14 combines with J gene TRBJ2-7; 8 bases match TRBD2. In germline, CDR1 is SGHDN, CDR2 FVKESK. This CDR3 region has 15 residues. Unmatched junction bases numbered 4, after V lost 3 bases and J lost 0 bases. The CDR3 protein is CASSHAGGYSYEQYF. CDR3 DNA sequence: TGTGCCAGCAGCCACGCGGGGGGATACTCCTACGAGCAGTACTTC.

The genes are TRBV5-5 and TRBJ1-2; 9 bases line up with TRBD1. The V gene's germline CDR1 is SGHKS and CDR2 YYEKEE (reference sequence). The V and J ends lost 3 bases and 1 base, in that order; junction bases with no gene match: 4. The CDR3 is 15 residues long. CDR3 amino acids: CASSSTGGYNYGYTF. The CDR3 nucleotides are TGTGCCAGCAGCTCCACAGGGGGCTATAACTATGGCTACACCTTC.

This chain uses TRBV5-4 with TRBJ1-2, with 8 bases aligning to TRBD1. Germline V gives CDR1 SGHNT, CDR2 YYREEE (reference sequence). This CDR3 has 15 residues. V shed 4 bases, J shed 4 bases, and the junction held 9 bases outside the gene matches. The CDR3 spells CASSKPGQASYGYTF. For the CDR3, the DNA is TGTGCCAGCAGCAAACCGGGACAGGCTTCCTATGGCTACACCTTC.

In DNA, the CDR3 is TGTGCCAGCAGTGCCTACGGGGATGAAGCTTTCTTT. Translation gives CASSAYGDEAFF. The chain joins TRBV2 to TRBJ1-1; D remains unclear. Between the trimmed V and J ends, which lost 4 bases and 7 bases, there was a span of 10 bases. In germline, CDR1 is SNHLY, CDR2 FYNNEI. The CDR3 length is 12 residues.

This clone was recorded once. This sequence joins TRBV5-1 and TRBJ2-5, with a weak D call TRBD2 (6 bases). The CDR3 sequence is 18 residues long. Germline-derived CDR1 and CDR2 are SGHRS and YFSETQ. V lost 4 bases and J lost 0, with 22 bases in between. The CDR3 nucleotides read TGCGCCAGCAGCCCCGGGACTGCCCATCCGACGTACCAAGAGACCCAGTACTTC. Protein product: CASSPGTAHPTYQETQYF.

This clone has more than one count but fewer than ten. V gene TRBV28 combines with J gene TRBJ1-5; a weak D match, TRBD1 (6 bases). Per the germline V gene, CDR1 is MDHEN and CDR2 is SYDVKM. The V end was cut by 5 bases, the J end by 6 bases, with 11 bases between. The length of the CDR3 is 13 residues. CDR3 in amino acids: CASSQQGTQPQHF. The CDR3, as DNA: TGTGCCAGCAGTCAACAGGGTACTCAGCCCCAGCATTTT.

This clone was picked up a small number of times. V is TRBV27 and J is TRBJ1-1; the D gene is possibly TRBD1 (5 bases). The CDR3 runs to 13 residues. V lost 5 bases and J 2 bases, leaving 9 bases between the germline ends. The germline V gene encodes CDR1 MNHEY and CDR2 SMNVEV (reference sequence). The CDR3 reads CASSNGGNTEAFF. The DNA for the CDR3 is TGTGCCAGCAGTAACGGGGGAAACACTGAAGCTTTCTTT.

This clone has just one count. The chain recombines TRBV14 with TRBJ1-1; a possible D gene is TRBD1 (5 bases). Germline CDR1 reads SGHDN; CDR2 reads FVKESK. V was shortened by 4 bases and J by 5 bases, with 8 bases between the two germline ends. The CDR3 spans 12 residues. The CDR3 region is CASSRQRTEAFF. The CDR3 DNA follows: TGTGCCAGCAGCCGACAGAGGACTGAAGCTTTCTTT.

V usage is TRBV6-5 and J usage is TRBJ1-1, with 8 bases matching TRBD1. V lost 5 bases to trimming and J lost 4 bases; unmatched junction nucleotides: 6. CDR1 MNHEY and CDR2 SVGAGI come from the germline V gene. The CDR3 sequence is 14 residues long. The CDR3 loop is CASSPGGFGTEAFF. CDR3 coding DNA: TGTGCCAGCAGTCCAGGGGGCTTCGGCACTGAAGCTTTCTTT.

J is TRBJ1-5 and V is TRBV6-5; unclear D gene. CDR1 and CDR2 (germline): MNHEY, SVGAGI. The CDR3 covers 15 residues. Between the trimmed V and J ends, which lost 2 bases and 2 bases, there was a span of 10 bases. The chain's CDR3 is CASSYAAVGNQPQHF. CDR3 in DNA: TGTGCCAGCAGTTACGCCGCGGTTGGCAATCAGCCCCAGCATTTT.

This rearrangement joins TRBV4-2 to TRBJ2-5, with 13 bases that match TRBD2. The CDR3 contains 18 residues. CDR1 and CDR2 from the germline V gene are LGHNA and YNFKEQ. V shed 3 bases and J 5 bases; nucleotides not matched to a gene: 12. The CDR3 DNA is TGTGCCAGCAGCCACGGGACTAGCGGGGACCCCGGAGGGGAGACCCAGTACTTC. Residues: CASSHGTSGDPGGETQYF.

V is TRBV5-4 and J is TRBJ1-3, with 10 positions matching TRBD1. The trim removed 0 bases at V and 4 bases at J, leaving 4 bases unmatched. Germline CDR1 reads SGHNT; CDR2 reads YYREEE (reference sequence). The CDR3 runs to 16 residues. CDR3 sequence reads: CASSLDPGQGGNTIYF. The CDR3 DNA is TGTGCCAGCAGCTTGGATCCGGGACAGGGGGGAAACACCATATATTTT.

This chain uses TRBV5-1 with TRBJ1-2; 8 nucleotides match TRBD1. In germline, CDR1 is SGHRS, CDR2 YFSETQ. This CDR3 comprises 20 residues. The J segment lost 6 bases and the V segment lost 1 base, leaving 23 bases of the junction unmatched. The CDR3 nucleotides are TGCGCCAGCAGCTTGCTACTCCGGGACAGGCAACGCAGGGGCCCTCATGGCTACACCTTC. As protein: CASSLLLRDRQRRGPHGYTF.

The chain links TRBV10-2 to TRBJ1-5; the D gene is possibly TRBD1 (6 bases). V gave up 1 base and J gave up 7 bases, with 17 bases separating them. Germline V gene sequence: CDR1 WSHSY, CDR2 SAAADI. The CDR3 spans 16 residues. This CDR3 reads CASSEWQGRNGQPQHF. The CDR3, as DNA: TGCGCCAGCAGTGAGTGGCAGGGGCGGAATGGCCAGCCCCAGCATTTT.

V and J are TRBV28 and TRBJ2-5, with 7 bases matching TRBD1. The V gene's germline CDR1 is MDHEN and CDR2 SYDVKM. Trimming cost V 4 bases and J 5 bases; bases outside gene matches: 10. The CDR3 loop spans 15 amino acids. The CDR3 DNA follows: TGTGCCAGCAGTTCTCCTCAGGGGGTTCGCGAGACCCAGTACTTC. This gives the protein CASSSPQGVRETQYF.

In its sample, this clone was seen a few times. This chain joins TRBV30 and TRBJ2-7, with 9 bases aligning to TRBD1. V gave up 7 bases and J gave up 4 bases; unmatched junction bases: 8. The CDR3 is made up of 13 amino acids. Germline assignment: CDR1 GTSNPN and CDR2 SVGIG (reference sequence). The CDR3 loop reads CAFGTGLSYEQYF. For the CDR3, the DNA is TGTGCCTTCGGGACAGGGCTATCGTACGAGCAGTACTTC.

This rearrangement joins TRBV6-6 to TRBJ2-1, with TRBD2 identical over 13 bases. This CDR3 region has 15 residues. The V gene end was trimmed by 4 bases and the J gene end by 7 bases; junction bases not matched to a gene: 4. Germline V gene lookup returns CDR1 MNHNY and CDR2 SVGAGI (reference sequence). CDR3 DNA sequence: TGTGCCAGCAGTTCTGGACTAGCGGGAGTTAATGAGCAGTTCTTC. Translation gives CASSSGLAGVNEQFF.

This clone occurred a few times. The chain has TRBV7-6 and TRBJ2-7; unclear D gene. Trimming took 5 bases from V and 5 from J, leaving 7 bases between them. This CDR3 comprises 11 residues. Germline lookup yields CDR1 SGHVS and CDR2 FNYEAQ. The DNA for the CDR3 is TGTGCCAGCAGCACTGAGGACGAGCAGTACTTC. Protein sequence: CASSTEDEQYF.

V usage is TRBV5-1 and J usage is TRBJ2-3; D unclear. The length of the CDR3 is 13 residues. Trimming pared 5 bases from V and 6 bases from J, leaving 13 bases between. Germline V gives CDR1 SGHRS, CDR2 YFSETQ. CDR3 in amino acids: CASSGAHPDTQYF. In nucleotides, the CDR3 is TGCGCCAGCAGTGGAGCCCACCCCGATACGCAGTATTTT. The full variable domain, completed using reference TRBV5-1 and TRBJ2-3, is KAGVTQTPRYLIKTRGQQVTLSCSPISGHRSVSWYQQTPGQGLQFLFEYFSETQRNKGNFPGRFSGRQFSNSRSEMNVSTLELGDSALYLCASSGAHPDTQYFGPGTRLTVL.